The 9 T cell receptor beta chains below all came from one sample that was sequenced in a study of CD8+CD57+ T cells in acquired aplastic anemia. Before being chosen for sequencing, patients had shown CD8+CD57+ cell expansion by flow cytometry. TCR beta VDJ and CDR3 were profiled, and genomic DNA was the template. MiXCR was run by TCRdb on the reads, yielding one entry per CDR3 protein. Of 200,000 or so distinct CDR3 sequences listed, 48% are singletons. The sample taken for sequencing was sorted CD4+, CD8+, or CD8+CD57+ T cells (not recorded which) from PBMCs. Every receptor here comes from a human donor with aplastic anemia.

The CDR3 region has the DNA TGTGCCATCAGTGCGTTACCTAGGGGAGGCGAGCAGTACTTC. Translation: CAISALPRGGEQYF. The gene calls are TRBV10-3 and TRBJ2-7; D is possibly TRBD2 (6 bases). Looked up from germline, CDR1 is ENHRY and CDR2 is SYGVKD. Trimming shortened V by 4 bases and J by 6 bases, and 16 bases separated the two germline ends. This CDR3 is 14 amino acids long.

V and J are TRBV12-3 or TRBV12-4 and TRBJ2-5; D is tentatively TRBD1 or TRBD2 (6 bases each). The J call could be wrong; TRBJ2-1 is a better fit for the DNA end. The CDR3 spans 18 residues. CDR3 sequence: CASSSDGGAAGSYNEQFF. The CDR3 bases are TGTGCCAGCAGTTCCGACGGGGGCGCAGCAGGGTCCTACAATGAGCAGTTCTTC.

Turning to this clonotype: Just one base apart from a much larger clone, this may be a read error. The J gene is TRBJ2-5, the V gene TRBV7-2; possibly TRBD2 for D (6 bases). V lost 2 bases and J 7 bases, leaving 14 bases between the germline ends. CDR3 size: 14 residues. Germline V CDR1 and CDR2: SGHTA, FQGNSA. CDR3 sequence: CASSLIDGRGTQYF. DNA of the CDR3: TGTGCCAGCAGCTTAATCGACGGGAGAGGGACCCAGTACTTC.

V usage is TRBV4-3 and J usage is TRBJ1-1; D ambiguous. Per the germline V gene, CDR1 is LGHNA and CDR2 is YSLEER. V gave up 3 bases and J gave up 4 bases, with 9 bases separating them. The CDR3 contains 13 residues. This CDR3 reads CASSQGSSTEAFF. For the CDR3, the DNA is TGCGCCAGCAGCCAGGGTAGTAGCACTGAAGCTTTCTTT.

This clonotype was observed a single time. V is TRBV10-2 and J is TRBJ2-2, with D unresolved. Germline V gene data show CDR1 as WSHSY and CDR2 as SAAADI. This CDR3 region has 11 residues. Trimming took off 1 base at V and 9 bases at J, with 3 bases between the two ends. The CDR3 sequence is CASSELRELFF. The CDR3 bases are TGCGCCAGCAGTGAGTTGAGGGAGCTGTTTTTT.

This clonotype was found many times. J is TRBJ2-7 and V is TRBV20-1, with 9 bases fitting TRBD1. The trim removed 5 bases at V and 2 bases at J, leaving 7 bases unmatched. CDR1 is DFQATT, CDR2 SNEGSKA, per germline (reference sequence). The CDR3 is 14 residues long. The CDR3 loop reads CSAFPGTGTYEQYF. CDR3 bases: TGCAGTGCTTTTCCCGGGACAGGGACCTACGAGCAGTACTTC.

The rearrangement joins TRBV20-1 to TRBJ2-1, with 8 bases matching TRBD2. Per the germline V gene, CDR1 is DFQATT and CDR2 is SNEGSKA (reference sequence). Unmatched junction bases numbered 4, after V lost 0 bases and J lost 6 bases. The CDR3 runs 14 residues. Here the CDR3 reads CSARDSGGINEQFF. The CDR3 DNA reads as TGCAGTGCTAGAGATTCGGGAGGGATCAATGAGCAGTTCTTC.

V usage is TRBV2 and J usage is TRBJ1-5; possible D gene TRBD1, 6 bases. The germline gives CDR1 SNHLY, CDR2 FYNNEI. Trimming took off 3 bases at V and 5 bases at J, with 11 bases between the two ends. The CDR3 is 14 residues long. CDR3 in amino acids: CASSDRTDDQPQHF. CDR3 coding DNA: TGTGCCAGCAGTGATCGGACAGATGATCAGCCCCAGCATTTT.

This clonotype was counted many times. This chain connects TRBV24-1 to TRBJ2-2; possible D gene TRBD2, 6 bases. The CDR3 consists of 15 residues. Germline V gives CDR1 KGHDR, CDR2 SFDVKD. Trimming removed 5 bases at V and 2 bases at J, with 11 bases between. The CDR3 DNA reads TGTGCCACCAGTGTGCCCGGGAGTAACACCGGGGAGCTGTTTTTT. This codes for CATSVPGSNTGELFF.